A single sample gave rise to the 17 T cell receptor beta chains below, sequenced in a study of PD-L1 blockade in urothelial cancer (TCRdb year 2017). The library was produced with the immunoSEQ multiplex PCR assay. TCRdb holds this immuneACCESS table with in-frame rearrangements only. Some clones are missing; in checked studies, unresolved V genes explain under half, and the rest has no known cause. The sample table shows around 45,000 clones, and around nine tenths are seen once. The ten largest clones take up over 12% of the sample. Sequencing was performed on PBMCs, taken around atezolizumab (anti-PD-L1) treatment. The source is a woman aged 60-70 years with urothelial cancer.

The gene calls are TRBV28 and TRBJ1-3; a weak D match, TRBD1 (5 bases). The CDR3 is 15 residues long. Germline CDR1 MDHEN, CDR2 SYDVKM. Trimming left V 2 bases short and J 8 bases short, with 16 bases between. DNA of the CDR3: TGTGCCAGCAGTTTACCGGGAGACAGACGGGACACCATATATTTT. It yields the protein CASSLPGDRRDTIYF.

This sequence joins TRBV6-1 and TRBJ2-7, with TRBD1 identical over 7 bases. The junction had 12 bases not matched to a gene; V was cut back by 5 bases and J by 8 bases. Germline lookup yields CDR1 MNHNS and CDR2 SASEGT. The CDR3 is 14 residues long. Here the CDR3 reads CASSPGTDSTKQYF. The DNA of the CDR3 is TGTGCCAGCAGTCCCGGGACAGACTCTACGAAGCAGTACTTC.

The chain employs TRBV5-1 and TRBJ1-1; 8 bases align to TRBD1. CDR1 and CDR2 from the germline V gene are SGHRS and YFSETQ. V was pared by 4 bases and J by 1 base, with 12 bases of the junction left unmatched. The CDR3 sequence is 17 residues long. The CDR3, as DNA: TGCGCCAGCAGCCCCAGGACAGGGAGGACGAAGAACACTGAAGCTTTCTTT. Amino acid sequence: CASSPRTGRTKNTEAFF. Full variable domain (outside the CDR3, taken from reference TRBV5-1 and TRBJ1-1): KAGVTQTPRYLIKTRGQQVTLSCSPISGHRSVSWYQQTPGQGLQFLFEYFSETQRNKGNFPGRFSGRQFSNSRSEMNVSTLELGDSALYLCASSPRTGRTKNTEAFFGQGTRLTVV.

The V call is TRBV6-5, the J call TRBJ2-3; D unresolved. CDR1 MNHEY and CDR2 SVGAGI come from the germline V gene. The V end lost 2 bases, the J end lost 7 bases, and 16 bases lay between the germline ends. The CDR3 has 15 amino acids. The CDR3 here is CASSYTAPPRYTQYF. CDR3 sequence (DNA): TGTGCCAGCAGTTACACGGCCCCTCCCAGGTATACGCAGTATTTT.

The CDR3 reads CASSPRTRINEQFF. The CDR3 DNA follows: TGTGCCAGCAGTCCCAGGACTAGAATCAATGAGCAGTTCTTC. The chain employs TRBV28 and TRBJ2-1; 7 bases match TRBD2. The CDR3 length is 14 residues. CDR1 and CDR2 from the germline V gene are MDHEN and SYDVKM. V gave up 5 bases and J gave up 6 bases; unmatched junction bases: 7.

The chain links TRBV4-1 to TRBJ2-3, with 7 bases lining up with TRBD1. The ends lost 0 bases at V and 0 bases at J; junction bases unmatched: 6. The CDR3 spans 17 residues. Germline CDR1 and CDR2: MGHRA and YSYEKL. In DNA, the CDR3 is TGCGCCAGCAGCCAAGAAGAGGGGACAGCTAGCACAGATACGCAGTATTTT. Translated: CASSQEEGTASTDTQYF.

This chain joins TRBV5-4 and TRBJ2-5; maybe TRBD2 (5 bases). The CDR3 has 14 amino acids. Germline CDR1 is SGHNT and CDR2 is YYREEE (reference sequence). Deletions cut 1 base from V and 5 bases from J, with 12 bases between. The CDR3 coding sequence is TGTGCCAGCAGCTTGCCTAGCTTATCGGAGACCCAGTACTTC. Protein product: CASSLPSLSETQYF.

This clone has only a few counts. The chain joins TRBV7-9 to TRBJ1-6; 7 positions match TRBD1. J lost 10 bases, V lost 5 bases, and 5 bases had no gene match. CDR3 size: 13 residues. CDR1 and CDR2 (germline): SEHNR, FQNEAQ (reference sequence). Here the CDR3 reads CASSGTVGSPLHF. Here the CDR3 DNA reads TGTGCCAGCAGCGGGACAGTAGGCTCACCCCTCCACTTT. Based on the CDR3 plus reference TRBV7-9 and TRBJ1-6, the full variable domain is DTGVSQNPRHKITKRGQNVTFRCDPISEHNRLYWYRQTLGQGPEFLTYFQNEAQLEKSRLLSDRFSAERPKGSFSTLEIQRTEQGDSAMYLCASSGTVGSPLHFGNGTRLTVT.

The V gene is TRBV4-3, the J gene TRBJ2-5, with D unclear. The J call may be faulty, since TRBJ2-7 better matches the DNA end. Germline V lookup: CDR1 LGHNA, CDR2 YSLEER. The CDR3 spans 15 residues. The CDR3 DNA reads as TGCGCCAGCAGCCAAGAAGGCGGCAACTCCTACGAGCAGTACTTC. Residues: CASSQEGGNSYEQYF.

The chain is built from TRBV10-3 and TRBJ2-3; D is perhaps TRBD1 (5 bases). Germline CDR1 is ENHRY and CDR2 is SYGVKD. This CDR3 contains 15 residues. V was pared by 3 bases and J by 3 bases, with 13 bases between. This CDR3 is CAISDLPGLTDTQYF. CDR3 in DNA: TGTGCCATCAGTGATCTTCCAGGGTTGACAGATACGCAGTATTTT.

The V call is TRBV7-2, the J call TRBJ2-2; D perhaps matches TRBD1 (5 bases). V was shortened by 1 base and J by 1 base, with 10 bases between the two germline ends. The CDR3 is made up of 16 amino acids. CDR1 SGHTA and CDR2 FQGNSA come from the germline V gene. For the CDR3, the DNA is TGTGCCAGCAGCTTAGTGGCCACAGGGAACACCGGGGAGCTGTTTTTT. Translation gives CASSLVATGNTGELFF.

The chain uses TRBV27 and TRBJ2-1; TRBD1 matches at 8 bases. The CDR3 has 15 residues. CDR1 and CDR2 (germline): MNHEY, SMNVEV (reference sequence). Unmatched junction bases numbered 4, after V lost 6 bases and J lost 0 bases. The CDR3 nucleotides are TGTGCCAGCAGGGTAGACAGGGGCTCCTACAATGAGCAGTTCTTC. This translates into CASRVDRGSYNEQFF.

This clone has only one observation. V usage is TRBV7-3 and J usage is TRBJ2-2, with D perhaps matching TRBD2 (6 bases). CDR3 length equals 16 residues. Germline V gene data show CDR1 as SGHTA and CDR2 as FQGTGA. The ends were cut back, 3 bases at V and 2 bases at J, with 13 bases in the middle. CDR3 bases: TGTGCCAGCAGCTTGATTGGCGGGGATAACACCGGGGAGCTGTTTTTT. It codes for CASSLIGGDNTGELFF.

The V and J genes are TRBV11-3 and TRBJ2-2, with 8 bases aligning to TRBD1. Germline CDR1 is SGHNT and CDR2 is YENEEA. CDR3 length equals 18 residues. V shed 1 base, J shed 0 bases, and the junction held 7 bases outside the gene matches. This chain's CDR3 is CASSLGLTGASNTGELFF. CDR3 nucleotides: TGTGCCAGCAGCTTAGGGTTGACAGGGGCTTCGAACACCGGGGAGCTGTTTTTT.

The rearrangement uses TRBV7-4 and TRBJ1-5; 7 positions agree with TRBD1. Losses at the gene ends were 10 bases for V and 4 bases for J; bases not matched to a gene: 4. Germline V gene lookup returns CDR1 SGHVT and CDR2 SQSDAQ. CDR3 size: 12 residues. The CDR3: CATRQGNQPQHF. The CDR3 DNA sequence: TGTGCCACCAGACAGGGTAATCAGCCCCAGCATTTT.

This clone was seen a single time. The rearrangement links TRBV5-5 to TRBJ2-5, with 8 nucleotides matching TRBD2. Germline CDR1 reads SGHKS; CDR2 reads YYEKEE (reference sequence). V gave up 4 bases and J gave up 5 bases; unmatched junction bases: 10. CDR3 size: 15 residues. The CDR3 here is CASSPGTSGRETQYF. In DNA, the CDR3 is TGTGCCAGCAGCCCAGGGACTAGTGGGAGGGAGACCCAGTACTTC.

This clone showed up just once. The CDR3 bases are TGTGCCATCAGTTTAGCGGGAGGCGGCAATGAGCAGTTCTTC. Protein sequence: CAISLAGGGNEQFF. V is TRBV10-3 and J is TRBJ2-1; the match to TRBD2 covers 10 bases. This CDR3 has 14 amino acids. J gave up 6 bases and V 5 bases, and 4 bases lay outside the gene matches. Germline-derived CDR1 and CDR2 are ENHRY and SYGVKD.